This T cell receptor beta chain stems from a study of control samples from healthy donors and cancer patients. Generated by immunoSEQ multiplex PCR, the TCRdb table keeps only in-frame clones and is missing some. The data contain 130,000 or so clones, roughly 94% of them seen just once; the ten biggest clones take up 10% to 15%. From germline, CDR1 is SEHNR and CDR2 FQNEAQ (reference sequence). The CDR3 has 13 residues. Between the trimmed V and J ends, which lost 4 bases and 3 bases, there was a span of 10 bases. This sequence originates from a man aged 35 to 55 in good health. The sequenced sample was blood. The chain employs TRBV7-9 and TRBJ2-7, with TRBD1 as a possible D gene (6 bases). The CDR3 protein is CASSYTGFYEQYF. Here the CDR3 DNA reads TGTGCCAGCAGCTATACAGGGTTCTACGAGCAGTACTTC.